This T cell receptor (beta chain) was captured by sequencing in a study of shared clonotypes between healthy human individuals. Regarding the study as a whole: Between a handful of donors, naive CD4 clonotypes were shared at a level of approximately 5%. The expectation was that sequencing depth would affect clonotype sharing among donors.

Germline V gives CDR1 SNHLY, CDR2 FYNNEI. This CDR3 comprises 13 residues. V was cut by 2 bases and J by 11 bases, with 15 bases left in between. Notes on this clone: The antigen is undetermined.

CD45RO-negative CD8 cells positively selected for CCR7 made up the naive population, which excluded terminally differentiated effector memory CD45RA+ cells. There were no recent acute infections or vaccinations among the donors, who were healthy HIV-negative adults. Over several immunoSEQ plates, each subset's genomic DNA was distributed in even portions. Method: immunoSEQ multiplex PCR; TCRdb's copy keeps in-frame clones and lacks some. The table records millions of clones, around 93% of them present only once. Sequenced: naive CD8+ T cells from PBMCs. This TCR came from a man aged 18-30 years in good health. Some clones in this sample may be carry-over from other donors' samples. This chain uses TRBV2 with TRBJ2-5, with D perhaps TRBD2 (6 bases). The CDR3 protein is CASSETSAGNQYF. CDR3 in DNA: TGTGCCAGCAGTGAAACCTCGGCGGGAAATCAGTACTTC.